This TCR beta chain was obtained from a study of T cell changes during pregnancy in multiple sclerosis. Only in-frame clones appear in the TCRdb table, and some are missing; sequencing was by immunoSEQ multiplex PCR. This table holds approximately 63,000 clones, roughly nine tenths found once. The sequencing used peripheral blood, collected in the third trimester of pregnancy. This receptor was identified in a female donor in good health, enrolled as a control in a pregnancy study.

CDR3 coding DNA: TGTGCCAGCTCATCCCGGACAGGGAGGAGGACTGAAGCTTTCTTT. Translating it yields CASSSRTGRRTEAFF. The chain employs TRBV18 and TRBJ1-1; 8 nucleotides match TRBD1. V lost 5 bases to trimming and J lost 5 bases; unmatched junction nucleotides: 10. Germline V gives CDR1 KGHSH, CDR2 LQKENI. The CDR3 has 15 amino acids.